These 10 T cell receptor beta chains were all obtained from the same sample, sequenced in a study of cytomegalovirus exposure and HLA in healthy donors. Both 60 Vbeta primers and 13 Jbeta primers went into the PCR. This table comes from immunoSEQ multiplex PCR, and its TCRdb copy is limited to in-frame clones, with some not included. The table has under 200,000 clones, 82% seen once. Material: PBMCs. These receptors all come from a man aged 50-60 years in good health and CMV-seropositive.

This clone was observed a handful of times. CDR3 protein: CASSQTSGRGSYEQYF. In DNA, the CDR3 is TGCGCCAGCAGCCAGACCAGCGGGAGGGGCTCCTACGAGCAGTACTTC. J is TRBJ2-7 and V is TRBV4-1; 10 bases are a match to TRBD2. Germline CDR1 and CDR2: MGHRA and YSYEKL. This CDR3 has 16 residues. V lost 3 bases, J lost 0 bases, and 5 bases stayed unmatched.

The chain combines TRBV7-2 with TRBJ1-1; 11 bases align to TRBD1. Germline loops: CDR1 SGHTA, CDR2 FQGNSA. The CDR3 is 15 amino acids. The J segment lost 5 bases and the V segment lost 5 bases, leaving 7 bases of the junction unmatched. As DNA, the CDR3 is TGTGCCAGCAGCGGACAGGGGGCGACCTCTACTGAAGCTTTCTTT. Amino acid sequence: CASSGQGATSTEAFF.

To note about this clone: A much larger clone is a single base away; this may be a read error. The chain joins TRBV5-5 to TRBJ2-7; 7 bases line up with TRBD1. This CDR3 comprises 14 residues. Germline-derived CDR1 and CDR2 are SGHKS and YYEKEE (reference sequence). V trimming: 3 bases; J trimming: 1 base; junction bases outside the gene matches: 4. The DNA of the CDR3 is TGTGCCAGCAGCTCCCGACAGGGATCCTACGAGCAGTACTTC. Residues: CASSSRQGSYEQYF.

J is TRBJ1-1 and V is TRBV30; a weak D match, TRBD1 (6 bases). The CDR3 totals 12 residues. Trimming pared 4 bases from V and 7 bases from J, leaving 13 bases between. Germline lookup yields CDR1 GTSNPN and CDR2 SVGIG (reference sequence). In DNA form, the CDR3 reads TGTGCCTGGAAGGGCGGGGGCGTTGAAGCTTTCTTT. This translates into CAWKGGGVEAFF.

The chain combines TRBV28 with TRBJ2-2; the D is unclear. The CDR3 covers 14 residues. Trimming took 8 bases from V and 0 from J, leaving 10 bases between them. Germline V gives CDR1 MDHEN, CDR2 SYDVKM. CDR3 in amino acids: CASGGPPNTGELFF. The DNA for the CDR3 is TGTGCCAGCGGTGGGCCTCCGAACACCGGGGAGCTGTTTTTT.

V and J are TRBV27 and TRBJ2-7; 7 positions agree with TRBD1. The CDR3 has 13 residues. Germline V gives CDR1 MNHEY, CDR2 SMNVEV (reference sequence). The junction had 6 bases not matched to a gene; V was cut back by 5 bases and J by 5 bases. The CDR3 DNA is TGTGCCAGCAGTCCCCGGGACAGCCACGAGCAGTACTTC. Translated, it gives CASSPRDSHEQYF.

The V gene is TRBV6-6, the J gene TRBJ2-3, with D possibly being TRBD1 (5 bases). The length of the CDR3 is 16 residues. CDR1 is MNHNY and CDR2 is SVGAGI in the germline V gene (reference sequence). V lost 0 bases, J lost 6 bases, and 16 bases lay in between. The CDR3 region is CASSYSRHRGADTQYF. The DNA for the CDR3 is TGTGCCAGCAGTTACTCCCGACACCGTGGGGCTGATACGCAGTATTTT.

This CDR3 is CASSLGGGSSQETQYF. DNA for the CDR3: TGTGCCAGCAGCTTAGGGGGCGGTAGTTCCCAAGAGACCCAGTACTTC. This chain connects TRBV7-9 to TRBJ2-5; tentatively, D is TRBD1 (5 bases). Trimming took 1 base from V and 1 from J, leaving 13 bases between them. Germline V lookup: CDR1 SEHNR, CDR2 FQNEAQ (reference sequence). This CDR3 comprises 16 residues.

V usage is TRBV2 and J usage is TRBJ1-5; no clear D gene. Germline lookup yields CDR1 SNHLY and CDR2 FYNNEI. This CDR3 region has 16 residues. V was clipped by 5 bases and J by 4 bases, with 18 bases between them. CDR3 residues: CASSRRDPRLNQPQHF. The CDR3 region has the DNA TGTGCCAGCAGTAGACGGGATCCCCGGTTGAATCAGCCCCAGCATTTT.

This chain uses TRBV2 with TRBJ2-7, with TRBD1 matching over 9 bases. The CDR3 loop spans 13 amino acids. The germline V gene has CDR1 SNHLY and CDR2 FYNNEI. With V trimmed by 5 bases and J by 6 bases, 5 bases remained unmatched. DNA of the CDR3: TGTGCCAGCAGTCCGGACAGGGGCGGCGAGCAGTACTTC. As protein: CASSPDRGGEQYF.